This T cell receptor (beta chain) was recorded in a study of human T cells and chemical hapten exposure (dated by TCRdb to the early 2020s). With regard to the full study: For sensitization, 2% DPC in acetone was applied to an approximately 2 cm by approximately 2 cm area of upper inner arm skin. Throughout the study period of around 24 weeks, patients also received therapeutic DPC doses to the scalp every week. Patch tests used Finn chambers with 0.01% DPC on the upper back, scored after 6 days by International Contact Dermatitis Research Group standards. The patient cohort, mostly female, included alopecia areata with under or over 50% scalp involvement, alopecia totalis and alopecia universalis. Libraries were pooled for sequencing, and variation in per-sample TCR yields was attributed mainly to small differences in library volumes within the pool. Peripheral blood TCR repertoire changes were tracked in vivo in alopecia patients during primary and secondary sensitization to the hapten diphenylcyclopropenone (DPC). Blood samples were taken from patients before sensitization (week 0) and then at 2, 6 and about 24 weeks after DPC sensitization. For TCR sequencing, blood came from about 29 alopecia patients at anywhere from one to four time points (pre-sensitization, 2, 6 and 24 weeks).

What the time point label conveys for this sample: patch test 3, about 24 weeks after DPC sensitization. Explained via the paper, the treatment or condition label denotes: therapeutic diphenylcyclopropenone sensitization with weekly scalp DPC. At every patch-test visit, the blood draw took place before the patch test was put on. Patients were considered eligible if aged 18 to 70, diagnosed with alopecia and deemed suitable for DPC therapy, and patients were excluded if pregnant. Total RNA was extracted from unfractionated whole blood that had been collected in Tempus Blood RNA tubes. This clonotype was detected only a few times. Its antigen is unknown. The input lacks base qualities; no much larger clone sits a single base away. General findings and caveats noted by the study authors: The number of PT1 expanded TCRs positively correlated with patch test score, significant at thresholds 8, 16 and 32 but not 4. Compared with pre-sensitization or healthy control sets, expanded TCRs formed significantly more large CDR3 similarity clusters, which is consistent with antigen-driven responses. No change with DPC sensitization was found in the number of TCRs above 1 in 1000 frequency, and no evidence of global repertoire structure alterations was found. Repeated subsampling changed both the strength of the expansion versus patch-test correlation and the threshold at which the correlation became significant. Because all patients had alopecia, a presumed autoimmune disease, the immune response of the patients might differ from that of healthy individuals.

Receptor libraries were prepared by RACE. Sequencing used a NextSeq 500. During library preparation, unique molecular identifiers were attached to individual cDNA molecules so that TCRs could be counted quantitatively and reproducibly. Both TCR alpha and TCR beta chains were sequenced from each blood RNA sample. The original pipeline was this. Samples had a median of 95,638 TCRs, with a range from about 23,224 to 750,000. The Decombinator software suite was used to annotate the V, J and CDR3 of the TCR reads. For the PS versus PT1 abundance plots, all samples were subsampled to the same number of TCRs (28,000). TCRs were defined as expanded if absent before sensitization and observed at least eight times at the 2-week time point. TCRdb reanalyzed the raw reads on its own, using fastp at Q25 for trimming and MiXCR for clone calling, and kept in-frame beta chains. Entries that share a CDR3 protein sequence are merged under the most common genes and DNA. The V and J calls were determined by TCRdb, not by the authors. The sample has about 160,000 distinct CDR3 sequences on record, about 30% of them singletons. The ten top clones hold approximately 2.1% of the sample.

Spanning cysteine to phenylalanine, the CDR3 consists of 16 amino acids. The entry retains the CDR3 DNA only, 48 bases that are in frame from base 1. V and J are trimmed by 8 bases and 3 bases, and the gene matches miss 15 bases of the junction. CDR1 MNHNY and CDR2 SVGAGI were looked up in the germline V gene (reference sequence). This receptor chain uses TRBV6-6 and TRBJ2-5; 7 bases in the middle match TRBD1. The input for sequencing was whole blood, taken in connection with sensitization to the hapten diphenylcyclopropenone (DPC). The clonotype originates from a woman aged 18-29 years with alopecia areata. Some clones in this sample may be carry-over from other donors' samples. The DNA sequence is TGTGCCAGCTGGGGAAGAACAGGGGCCCTGGAAGAGACCCAGTACTTC. Its amino acids are CASWGRTGALEETQYF.